This is a list of T cell receptor beta chains from one sample in a study of T cell responses to AZD1222 COVID-19 vaccine. Only in-frame clones appear in the TCRdb table, and some are missing; sequencing was by immunoSEQ multiplex PCR. The sample comprises around 78,000 clones, 90% of which are singletons, and over 3% rests with the top ten. The sample here was peripheral blood, taken 28 days after the second AZD1222 dose. The receptors were gathered from an adult who received the AZD1222 COVID-19 vaccine. Each CDR3 is given with its conserved first and last residue. The D gene is left open where the match is weak. Some rows mark clone size as missing; the rest say once, few, many or name a class of expanded clone.

cdr3_aa,cdr3_nt,clone_size,v_call,j_call,d_call
CASSHTGRTDNEQFF,TGCGCCAGCAGCCACACGGGACGGACGGACAATGAGCAGTTCTTC,once,TRBV4-1,TRBJ2-1,-
CASSLTGLLSSGNTIYF,TGCGCCAGCAGCTTAACGGGACTTCTAAGCTCTGGAAACACCATATATTTT,-,TRBV5-1,TRBJ1-3,-
CASSLETTDTQYF,TGTGCCAGCAGCTTAGAGACGACAGATACGCAGTATTTT,once,TRBV7-9,TRBJ2-3,-
CATGEGSQETQYF,TGTGCCACCGGAGAGGGATCTCAAGAGACCCAGTACTTC,-,TRBV24-1,TRBJ2-5,-
CASSPREDQPQHF,TGTGCCAGCAGTCCTCGAGAGGATCAGCCCCAGCATTTT,-,TRBV27,TRBJ1-5,-
CASSKLAGGHTQYF,TGTGCCAGCAGCAAATTAGCGGGGGGTCATACGCAGTATTTT,-,TRBV21-1,TRBJ2-3,-
CASSLDAGTNTGELFF,TGCGCCAGCAGCTTGGACGCAGGGACGAACACCGGGGAGCTGTTTTTT,-,TRBV5-1,TRBJ2-2,-
CASSFSTNTGELFF,TGTGCCAGCAGCTTCTCGACGAACACCGGGGAGCTGTTTTTT,-,TRBV11-3,TRBJ2-2,-
CASSHLAGPQHF,TGCGCCAGCAGCCACCTGGCGGGGCCCCAGCATTTT,-,TRBV4-1,TRBJ1-5,-
CAISATSGSRSYNEQFF,TGTGCCATCAGTGCGACTAGCGGGAGTCGGTCCTACAATGAGCAGTTCTTC,-,TRBV10-3,TRBJ2-1,TRBD2
CASSLAGEGDNSPLHF,TGTGCCAGCAGCTTGGCTGGGGAGGGGGATAATTCACCCCTCCACTTT,-,TRBV5-6,TRBJ1-6,-
CASSVESQGNYGYTF,TGTGCCAGCAGCGTAGAATCACAGGGAAACTATGGCTACACCTTC,-,TRBV9,TRBJ1-2,-
CASRTGTPNSPLHF,TGTGCCAGCAGAACCGGGACACCGAATTCACCCCTCCACTTT,-,TRBV2,TRBJ1-6,-
CASSPTTAVPGELFF,TGTGCCAGCAGTCCTACCACTGCCGTGCCCGGGGAGCTGTTTTTT,few,TRBV6-5,TRBJ2-2,-
CASSPDRVVGGELFF,TGTGCCAGCAGCCCAGACAGGGTTGTTGGCGGGGAGCTGTTTTTT,-,TRBV6-6,TRBJ2-2,TRBD1
CASSNSNRGRAHF,TGTGCCAGCTCCAATTCAAACAGGGGGAGGGCGCATTTT,-,TRBV12-3/TRBV12-4,TRBJ1-5,TRBD1
CAIPRASYNSPLHF,TGTGCCATCCCAAGGGCCTCCTATAATTCACCCCTCCACTTT,-,TRBV6-5,TRBJ1-6,-
CAIRPGLAGGVMNEDTQYF,TGTGCCATCAGACCGGGACTAGCGGGAGGGGTTATGAATGAAGATACGCAGTATTTT,-,TRBV10-3,TRBJ2-3,TRBD2
CASSSNDRGNTIYF,TGTGCCAGCAGCTCGAACGACAGGGGAAACACCATATATTTT,-,TRBV5-4,TRBJ1-3,-
CASSDDPTGELFF,TGTGCCAGCAGTGATGATCCCACCGGGGAGCTGTTTTTT,-,TRBV6-1,TRBJ2-2,-
CASSLIRQYGYTF,TGTGCCAGCAGCTTGATCCGACAGTATGGCTACACCTTC,few,TRBV7-9,TRBJ1-2,-
CASSAQETQYF,TGTGCCAGCAGCGCCCAGGAGACCCAGTACTTC,-,TRBV7-9,TRBJ2-5,-
CASPREGVHNSPLHF,TGTGCCAGCCCTCGGGAAGGGGTTCATAATTCACCCCTCCACTTT,-,TRBV6-8,TRBJ1-6,-
CASSLDFVVADTQYF,TGTGCCAGCAGCTTAGATTTTGTAGTCGCAGATACGCAGTATTTT,-,TRBV11-2,TRBJ2-3,-
CASSLGGGRLTYEQYF,TGTGCCAGCAGCTTAGGAGGAGGGAGGCTAACCTACGAGCAGTACTTC,-,TRBV11-3,TRBJ2-7,-
CASSENPNSPLHF,TGCGCCAGCAGTGAAAACCCCAATTCACCCCTCCACTTT,-,TRBV10-2,TRBJ1-6,-
CAIATPGENEQYF,TGTGCCATTGCGACGCCGGGAGAAAACGAGCAGTACTTC,-,TRBV11-1,TRBJ2-7,-
CASSVLWVSNQPQHF,TGTGCCAGCAGCGTCCTCTGGGTAAGTAATCAGCCCCAGCATTTT,once,TRBV9,TRBJ1-5,-
CASGTGQLSSGNTIYF,TGTGCCAGTGGGACAGGACAACTGAGCTCTGGAAACACCATATATTTT,-,TRBV19,TRBJ1-3,TRBD1
CASSPDRASGYPYF,TGTGCCAGCAGTCCAGACAGGGCCTCCGGCTACCCGTACTTC,-,TRBV6-5,TRBJ2-4,TRBD1
CASSPTASANYGYTF,TGTGCCAGCAGCCCAACAGCATCCGCTAACTATGGCTACACCTTC,-,TRBV7-8,TRBJ1-2,-
CAIGRTGGTNTEAFF,TGTGCCATAGGGAGGACAGGGGGGACGAACACTGAAGCTTTCTTT,once,TRBV11-3,TRBJ1-1,TRBD1
CASSSRGDPQPQHF,TGTGCCAGCAGCTCCCGGGGGGACCCTCAGCCCCAGCATTTT,few,TRBV5-4,TRBJ1-5,-
CASSYSQDTWYEKLFF,TGTGCCAGCAGTTATTCTCAAGACACTTGGTATGAAAAACTGTTTTTT,-,TRBV6-5,TRBJ1-4,-
CASNDNGGDEQYF,TGTGCCAGCAACGACAATGGCGGGGACGAGCAGTACTTC,-,TRBV7-8,TRBJ2-7,-
CASSKPSRTSGSSQYF,TGTGCCAGCAGCAAACCTTCCCGGACTAGCGGGAGTTCACAATACTTC,-,TRBV21-1,TRBJ2-7,-
CASSLDSYNSPLHF,TGTGCCAGCAGCTTGGACAGCTATAATTCACCCCTCCACTTT,-,TRBV5-6,TRBJ1-6,-